This TCR beta chain was captured by sequencing in a study of cytotoxic CD8 clonotypes in ibrutinib-treated CLL. About the research overall: Responses comprised around 24 partial and 2 complete; at median approximately six years, roughly 15 remained remitted and roughly twelve progressed. Response sampling came at median around a year of treatment, ranging roughly 6 to 36 months.

Broader study findings: Relative to age-matched healthy donors, clonality at baseline was higher, and it tracked circulating CD8+ T-cell counts.

The CDR3 has 13 residues. The V and J ends lost 5 bases and 4 bases respectively, with 11 bases between them. Germline CDR1 reads SEHNR; CDR2 reads FQNEAQ (reference sequence). Clones were read by immunoSEQ multiplex PCR, and TCRdb kept only the in-frame ones, dropping some. The sample lists fewer than 80,000 clones; around 52% were seen once. Note on this clone: Its antigen is not identified.

Cryopreserved PBMCs yielded roughly 2.1 micrograms of genomic DNA for TCR beta libraries. This sequence originates from a human donor with chronic lymphocytic leukemia. This sample comprised PBMCs, obtained after 12 months of ibrutinib treatment. The chain links TRBV7-9 to TRBJ1-1, with D possibly TRBD1 on 5 matching bases. Here the CDR3 reads CASSPPGTTEAFF. In DNA, the CDR3 is TGTGCCAGCAGCCCGCCAGGGACCACTGAAGCTTTCTTT.